The clone carrying this T cell receptor (beta chain) was counted once. Participants were aged roughly 18 to 95 years, lived in around 25 US areas, and enrolled virtually. Symptom resolution, clearance, or two negative PCRs marked the recovered donors of Cohort 3. The source of the sample is a study of blood T cell repertoires in COVID-19. Clones were sequenced by immunoSEQ multiplex PCR, and TCRdb holds only the in-frame ones, with some missing. The table shows around 300,000 clones, with roughly 86% occurring only once. Germline CDR1 and CDR2: SGDLS and YYNGEE. The CDR3 runs 13 residues. Trimming left V 3 bases short and J 3 bases short, with 9 bases between.

Sequencing used PBMCs or T cells enriched from blood (not recorded which). The receptor comes from a woman younger than 35 who had recovered from COVID-19. The chain has TRBV9 and TRBJ1-2, with unresolved D. CDR3 in amino acids: CASSGRSDYGYTF. The CDR3 DNA reads as TGTGCCAGCAGCGGGAGGTCAGACTATGGCTACACCTTC.